These 18 T cell receptor beta chains share one sample of origin, sequenced in a study of blood T cells in healthy people across ages. Sample-barcoded 5' priming and a J-beta primer mix drove a second PCR of 7 to 11 cycles. Via MiXCR, TCRdb re-called the 5' RACE reads, giving one row per CDR3 protein. The sample includes roughly 550,000 distinct CDR3 sequences, nearly 25% of them seen just once. This sample also appeared in a second study, on T cells of mothers and their children.

The sample taken for sequencing was blood. These receptor sequences come from a boy aged 10-17 years in good health.

The chain employs TRBV7-2 and TRBJ2-7, with 7 bases fitting TRBD2. The V gene's germline CDR1 is SGHTA and CDR2 FQGNSA. This CDR3 comprises 14 residues. V was pared by 4 bases and J by 0 bases, with 3 bases of the junction left unmatched. CDR3 residues: CASSYRGVSYEQYF. The CDR3, as DNA: TGTGCCAGCAGCTACCGGGGGGTCTCCTACGAGCAGTACTTC.

The chain links TRBV7-2 to TRBJ1-2, with no clear D. Germline lookup yields CDR1 SGHTA and CDR2 FQGNSA. Trimming cost V 3 bases and J 3 bases, with 14 bases left between them. The CDR3 has 15 residues. The CDR3 region has the DNA TGTGCCAGCAGCTTCCCAAGTCCTACGGACTATGGCTACACCTTC. It is translated as CASSFPSPTDYGYTF.

The chain joins TRBV6-2 or TRBV6-3 to TRBJ2-7; tentative D call: TRBD1 (5 bases). The CDR3 has 12 residues. The germline V and J ends were trimmed by 3 bases and 6 bases, with 9 bases remaining between them. Germline CDR1 and CDR2: MNHEY and SVGEGT. The CDR3 spells CASSYDRFEQYF. The CDR3 nucleotides are TGTGCCAGCAGTTATGACAGATTCGAGCAGTACTTC.

The chain carries TRBV6-1 and TRBJ2-5; TRBD2 matches 13 bases. V lost 6 bases and J lost 2; bases outside the gene matches: 9. Germline loops: CDR1 MNHNS, CDR2 SASEGT. The CDR3 has 17 residues. The CDR3: CASRPLTSGRRQETQYF. As DNA, the CDR3 is TGTGCCAGCAGGCCCTTGACTAGCGGGAGGAGACAAGAGACCCAGTACTTC.

V is TRBV29-1 and J is TRBJ2-5, with 12 bases lining up with TRBD2. The better agreement between TRBJ2-7 and the DNA end casts doubt on the J call. Looked up from germline, CDR1 is SQVTM and CDR2 is ANQGSEA. CDR3 size: 15 residues. CDR3 sequence (DNA): TGCAGCGTTGGACTAGCGGGAGCCCTCTCCTACGAGCAGTACTTC. It specifies CSVGLAGALSYEQYF.

The rearrangement uses TRBV11-2 and TRBJ2-4; 11 bases are a match to TRBD2. CDR3 length: 17 amino acids. Germline V gene lookup returns CDR1 SGHAT and CDR2 FQNNGV. Unmatched junction bases numbered 7, after V lost 2 bases and J lost 4 bases. This CDR3 is CASSLMEGTSGKNIQYF. The CDR3 nucleotides are TGTGCCAGCAGCTTAATGGAAGGGACTAGCGGAAAAAACATTCAGTACTTC.

The count of this clonotype is one. The chain carries TRBV5-6 and TRBJ2-1; TRBD1 matches 11 bases. CDR3 length: 19 amino acids. The ends lost 3 bases at V and 0 bases at J; junction bases unmatched: 11. Germline loops: CDR1 SGHDT, CDR2 YYEEEE. The CDR3 sequence is CASSYGQGAIGSSYNEQFF. The CDR3 DNA reads as TGTGCCAGCAGCTACGGACAGGGGGCTATCGGGAGCTCCTACAATGAGCAGTTCTTC. Based on the CDR3 plus reference TRBV5-6 and TRBJ2-1, the full variable domain is DAGVTQSPTHLIKTRGQQVTLRCSPKSGHDTVSWYQQALGQGPQFIFQYYEEEERQRGNFPDRFSGHQFPNYSSELNVNALLLGDSALYLCASSYGQGAIGSSYNEQFFGPGTRLTVL.

The CDR3 DNA reads TGTGCCAGCAGTTCCAGACAGGGCTTGGGCGGGGAGCTGTTTTTT. Residues: CASSSRQGLGGELFF. The chain couples TRBV12-3 or TRBV12-4 to TRBJ2-2; 7 nucleotides line up with TRBD1. V shed 4 bases and J 7 bases; nucleotides not matched to a gene: 9. The length of the CDR3 is 15 residues.

This rearrangement joins TRBV7-2 to TRBJ1-1; TRBD1 might be the D (6 bases). Germline values: CDR1 SGHTA, CDR2 FQGNSA. This CDR3 is built from 15 residues. Trimming took off 5 bases at V and 0 bases at J, with 13 bases between the two ends. CDR3 loop: CASSPRQAMNTEAFF. In DNA form, the CDR3 reads TGTGCCAGCAGCCCTAGACAGGCAATGAACACTGAAGCTTTCTTT.

This clonotype was seen ten or more times. The J gene is TRBJ1-2, the V gene TRBV7-2, with D unresolved. The CDR3 spans 13 residues. CDR1 and CDR2 from the germline V gene are SGHTA and FQGNSA. V lost 2 bases and J lost 8, with 12 bases in between. The CDR3 DNA reads as TGTGCCAGCAGCTTAACCCCCAACCCGGGCTACACCTTC. Encoded protein: CASSLTPNPGYTF.

This rearrangement joins TRBV27 to TRBJ2-7, with D hard to call. Germline V gives CDR1 MNHEY, CDR2 SMNVEV (reference sequence). The V and J ends lost 3 bases and 2 bases respectively, with 11 bases between them. The CDR3 totals 14 residues. CDR3 sequence reads: CASSFDTGPYEQYF. CDR3 coding DNA: TGTGCCAGCAGTTTCGACACGGGCCCCTACGAGCAGTACTTC.

The chain is built from TRBV7-2 and TRBJ2-7; TRBD2 matches at 10 bases. Germline-derived CDR1 and CDR2 are SGHTA and FQGNSA. With V trimmed by 5 bases and J by 4 bases, 5 bases remained unmatched. CDR3 size: 14 residues. Here the CDR3 reads CASSQTSGMYEQYF. The CDR3 DNA reads as TGTGCCAGCAGCCAAACTAGCGGGATGTACGAGCAGTACTTC.

This clonotype was recorded a few times. This chain connects TRBV30 to TRBJ2-6, with D unclear. This CDR3 has 14 residues. Germline CDR1 GTSNPN, CDR2 SVGIG (reference sequence). Trimming left V 0 bases short and J 4 bases short, with 7 bases between. The CDR3 protein is CAWSVLVGANVLTF. DNA for the CDR3: TGTGCCTGGAGTGTTCTCGTGGGGGCCAACGTCCTGACTTTC.

The chain recombines TRBV5-1 with TRBJ2-1, with TRBD2 matching 8 bases. CDR1 SGHRS and CDR2 YFSETQ come from the germline V gene. Trimming at V came to 4 bases and at J to 0 bases, leaving 9 bases not matched to a gene. CDR3 length: 17 residues. CDR3 in amino acids: CASSRLAGPSSYNEQFF. CDR3 DNA sequence: TGCGCCAGCAGCCGTTTAGCGGGGCCAAGCTCCTACAATGAGCAGTTCTTC.

The rearrangement joins TRBV5-6 to TRBJ2-4; D is ambiguous. The CDR3 consists of 14 residues. Germline V CDR1 and CDR2: SGHDT, YYEEEE. Trimming shortened V by 7 bases and J by 1 base, and 12 bases separated the two germline ends. CDR3 residues: CASSPPGAKNIQYF. DNA of the CDR3: TGTGCCAGCTCGCCCCCCGGGGCCAAAAACATTCAGTACTTC.

This clonotype was seen only a few times. The chain combines TRBV7-8 with TRBJ2-5, with D unclear. The end of the DNA is better explained by TRBJ2-7, so the J call may be wrong. Germline loops: CDR1 SGHVS, CDR2 FQNEAQ. The CDR3 sequence is 11 residues long. DNA of the CDR3: TGTGCCAGCAGCGGGGTTGGCGAGCAGTACTTC. Protein product: CASSGVGEQYF.

This clonotype was picked up a small number of times. The chain links TRBV4-3 to TRBJ1-1; possibly TRBD1 for D (6 bases). The germline gives CDR1 LGHNA, CDR2 YSLEER. Trimming shortened V by 8 bases and J by 1 base, and 20 bases separated the two germline ends. The CDR3 has 16 residues. CDR3 DNA sequence: TGCGCCAGCTCTCCAAGTAGGGCAGGGGCGAACACTGAAGCTTTCTTT. It translates to CASSPSRAGANTEAFF.

The chain joins TRBV4-1 to TRBJ2-5; D gene unclear. The DNA end lines up better with TRBJ2-7; the J call may be wrong. From germline, CDR1 is MGHRA and CDR2 YSYEKL. The CDR3 consists of 15 residues. DNA of the CDR3: TGCGCCAGCAGCCAAGCCTCCTTACCATCTTACGAGCAGTACTTC. Translated: CASSQASLPSYEQYF.